These 28 T cell receptor beta chains were sequenced from one sample in a study of cytomegalovirus exposure and HLA in healthy donors. The PCR used 60 Vbeta and 13 Jbeta primers. Profiled with immunoSEQ multiplex PCR; TCRdb holds only in-frame clones, not every one. Here the sample table reports around 190,000 clones. Sample: PBMCs. These receptors came from a woman in her 30s in good health and CMV-seropositive.

The chain has TRBV6-5 and TRBJ1-2, with D perhaps matching TRBD1 (5 bases). The germline V gene encodes CDR1 MNHEY and CDR2 SVGAGI. Between the trimmed V and J ends, which lost 5 bases and 2 bases, there was a span of 15 bases. The CDR3 totals 15 residues. This CDR3 reads CASSLGLPRNYGYTF. CDR3 DNA: TGTGCCAGCAGTCTGGGACTTCCTAGGAACTATGGCTACACCTTC.

The chain combines TRBV7-2 with TRBJ2-1; D is possibly TRBD2 (6 bases). CDR1 is SGHTA, CDR2 FQGNSA, per germline. The ends were cut back, 3 bases at V and 5 bases at J, with 14 bases in the middle. The CDR3 loop spans 15 amino acids. CDR3 sequence: CASSLDGSKNNEQFF. CDR3 coding DNA: TGTGCCAGCAGCTTGGACGGGAGTAAAAACAATGAGCAGTTCTTC.

The rearrangement uses TRBV7-2 and TRBJ1-1; 9 bases line up with TRBD1. Trimming took 5 bases from V and 2 from J; bases not matched to a gene: 12. The germline CDR1 and CDR2 sequences are SGHTA and FQGNSA. This CDR3 comprises 17 residues. As DNA, the CDR3 is TGTGCCAGCAGCCCTTGGGACAGGGTTGTTCCTAACACTGAAGCTTTCTTT. Translated: CASSPWDRVVPNTEAFF.

V gene TRBV5-1 combines with J gene TRBJ2-5, with D possibly matching TRBD2 (6 bases). The J call could be wrong; TRBJ2-7 is a better fit for the DNA end. The CDR3 consists of 13 residues. Germline CDR1 is SGHRS and CDR2 is YFSETQ. CDR3 region: CASSLMASVEQYF. CDR3 coding DNA: TGCGCCAGCAGCTTGATGGCTAGCGTCGAGCAGTACTTC.

The CDR3 sequence: CASSRDRGMVSVFPLHF. The CDR3 DNA reads TGTGCCAGCAGCCGGGACAGGGGAATGGTATCGGTTTTCCCCCTCCACTTT. The chain employs TRBV7-9 and TRBJ1-6; 10 bases are shared with TRBD1. The germline gives CDR1 SEHNR, CDR2 FQNEAQ (reference sequence). J gave up 13 bases and V 5 bases, and 17 bases lay outside the gene matches. CDR3 length: 17 residues. The variable domain in full, completed from reference TRBV7-9 and TRBJ1-6, reads DTGVSQNPRHKITKRGQNVTFRCDPISEHNRLYWYRQTLGQGPEFLTYFQNEAQLEKSRLLSDRFSAERPKGSFSTLEIQRTEQGDSAMYLCASSRDRGMVSVFPLHFGNGTRLTVT.

The V call is TRBV18, the J call TRBJ1-4; D is uncertain. V dropped 0 bases and J dropped 6 bases, with 11 bases sitting between them. This CDR3 is built from 15 residues. Germline V gene sequence: CDR1 KGHSH, CDR2 LQKENI. The CDR3 nucleotides read TGTGCCAGCTCACCACCGAGCAGGAGGGATGAAAAACTGTTTTTT. Its translation: CASSPPSRRDEKLFF.

The chain has TRBV6-5 and TRBJ1-5, with a possible D match to TRBD1 (6 bases). V was trimmed by 5 bases and J by 0 bases, leaving 11 bases between them. Germline CDR1 and CDR2: MNHEY and SVGAGI. The CDR3 extends over 15 amino acids. The CDR3 bases are TGTGCCAGCAGTCCCAGGGGCTATAGCAATCAGCCCCAGCATTTT. It is translated as CASSPRGYSNQPQHF.

V and J are TRBV29-1 and TRBJ2-1; the D is unclear. V lost 5 bases and J lost 7, with 9 bases in between. CDR3 length: 11 residues. Germline V lookup: CDR1 SQVTM, CDR2 ANQGSEA. The CDR3 here is CSVTNSNEQFF. The DNA of the CDR3 is TGCAGCGTTACTAATAGTAATGAGCAGTTCTTC.

This chain uses TRBV5-4 with TRBJ2-5, with a tentative D call TRBD1 (6 bases). The CDR3 length is 14 residues. The ends were cut back, 4 bases at V and 1 base at J, with 11 bases in the middle. Looked up from germline, CDR1 is SGHNT and CDR2 is YYREEE (reference sequence). The CDR3 DNA reads TGTGCCAGCAGCCCGGTGGGGGCCCAAGAGACCCAGTACTTC. Amino acids: CASSPVGAQETQYF.

The V gene is TRBV15, the J gene TRBJ2-7; 9 nucleotides match TRBD1. Germline lookup yields CDR1 LNHNV and CDR2 YYDKDF (reference sequence). With 3 bases clipped from V and 1 base from J, the junction kept 7 bases outside the gene matches. The CDR3 has 16 amino acids. Here the CDR3 reads CATSRGPGQGSYEQYF. CDR3 sequence (DNA): TGTGCCACCAGCAGGGGACCGGGACAGGGATCCTACGAGCAGTACTTC.

CDR3 sequence reads: CASSFWTSGRAGSTDTQYF. CDR3 in DNA: TGTGCCAGCAGTTTCTGGACTAGCGGGAGGGCCGGGAGCACAGATACGCAGTATTTT. This chain joins TRBV27 and TRBJ2-3, with TRBD2 matching 15 bases. Trimming removed 3 bases from V and 0 bases from J; junction bases left unmatched: 7. Germline V gives CDR1 MNHEY, CDR2 SMNVEV (reference sequence). The CDR3 totals 19 residues.

This chain connects TRBV1 to TRBJ2-7; TRBD2, the D gene given by the table, was not confirmed from the DNA. TRBV1 is a pseudogene. The CDR3 loop spans 17 amino acids. The CDR3 DNA is TGCACCAGCAGCCAAGAAATTCGTAGCGGGAGGTGCAACGAGCAGTACTTC. This encodes CTSSQEIRSGRCNEQYF.

This chain uses TRBV7-2 with TRBJ2-7; 12 bases match TRBD1. This CDR3 has 16 residues. The trim removed 5 bases at V and 3 bases at J, leaving 8 bases unmatched. Looked up from germline, CDR1 is SGHTA and CDR2 is FQGNSA. The CDR3 DNA reads as TGTGCCAGCAGCCGACTGGGGACAGGGGGCTTCTACGAGCAGTACTTC. Translated: CASSRLGTGGFYEQYF.

J is TRBJ2-1 and V is TRBV29-1; possible D gene TRBD2, 5 bases. This CDR3 spans 14 amino acids. CDR1 and CDR2 from the germline V gene are SQVTM and ANQGSEA. Deletions cut 3 bases from V and 0 bases from J, with 9 bases between. The CDR3 region is CSVDGINSYNEQFF. For the CDR3, the DNA is TGCAGCGTTGACGGGATAAACTCCTACAATGAGCAGTTCTTC.

The chain carries TRBV11-3 and TRBJ2-2; D uncertain. The CDR3 spans 14 residues. V was trimmed by 1 base and J by 4 bases, leaving 7 bases between them. Germline V gene sequence: CDR1 SGHNT, CDR2 YENEEA. For the CDR3, the DNA is TGTGCCAGCAGCTTAGTACCGGGCACCGGGGAGCTGTTTTTT. Translation: CASSLVPGTGELFF.

The rearrangement links TRBV5-5 to TRBJ2-7, with 7 bases fitting TRBD1. V shed 2 bases, J shed 3 bases, and the junction held 14 bases outside the gene matches. This CDR3 has 17 amino acids. The germline V gene encodes CDR1 SGHKS and CDR2 YYEKEE (reference sequence). The CDR3 bases are TGTGCCAGCAGCTTAACTGGTGTGGGACAGCTGGGCTACGAGCAGTACTTC. Translation gives CASSLTGVGQLGYEQYF.

The rearrangement links TRBV7-9 to TRBJ2-3; TRBD2 matches at 16 bases. Germline loops: CDR1 SEHNR, CDR2 FQNEAQ (reference sequence). V gave up 2 bases and J gave up 7 bases; unmatched junction bases: 12. The CDR3 loop spans 19 amino acids. The CDR3 DNA reads as TGTGCCAGCAGCTTAAGTTGGCCGGGACTAGCGGGAGGGCCAAATACGCAGTATTTT. Translation gives CASSLSWPGLAGGPNTQYF.

The chain combines TRBV6-5 with TRBJ1-4; possible D gene TRBD1, 5 bases. The CDR3 length is 14 residues. CDR1 MNHEY and CDR2 SVGAGI come from the germline V gene. Between the trimmed V and J ends, which lost 7 bases and 8 bases, there was a span of 17 bases. The CDR3 protein is CASKWGSSGEKLFF. DNA for the CDR3: TGTGCCAGCAAATGGGGCAGCAGCGGGGAAAAACTGTTTTTT.

The chain has TRBV5-4 and TRBJ2-3; 13 nucleotides line up with TRBD2. The germline gives CDR1 SGHNT, CDR2 YYREEE (reference sequence). The CDR3 covers 16 residues. Trimming at V came to 4 bases and at J to 2 bases, leaving 4 bases not matched to a gene. In nucleotides, the CDR3 is TGTGCCAGCAGCAGGGGACTAGCGGGGTCCACAGATACGCAGTATTTT. Translation: CASSRGLAGSTDTQYF. The variable domain in full, with the rest retrieved from reference TRBV5-4 and TRBJ2-3, is ETGVTQSPTHLIKTRGQQVTLRCSSQSGHNTVSWYQQALGQGPQFIFQYYREEENGRGNFPPRFSGLQFPNYSSELNVNALELDDSALYLCASSRGLAGSTDTQYFGPGTRLTVL.

This sequence joins TRBV13 and TRBJ2-7, with D unclear. From germline, CDR1 is PRHDT and CDR2 FYEKMQ (reference sequence). CDR3 size: 14 residues. Trimming shortened V by 0 bases and J by 0 bases, and 6 bases separated the two germline ends. CDR3 sequence reads: CASSLGRSSYEQYF. The CDR3 nucleotides read TGTGCCAGCAGCTTAGGTCGGTCCTCCTACGAGCAGTACTTC.

The chain recombines TRBV19 with TRBJ2-2, with no clear D. The CDR3 is 13 amino acids. Trimming left V 3 bases short and J 6 bases short, with 8 bases between. Germline CDR1 LNHDA, CDR2 SQIVND (reference sequence). The CDR3 nucleotides read TGTGCCAGTAGTATCGGGTGGCCCGGGGAGCTGTTTTTT. Amino acids: CASSIGWPGELFF.

J is TRBJ1-1 and V is TRBV7-2, with D tentatively TRBD1 (6 bases). Germline loops: CDR1 SGHTA, CDR2 FQGNSA. Trimming removed 3 bases from V and 4 bases from J, with 12 bases in between. The CDR3 is 14 residues long. The CDR3 DNA sequence: TGTGCCAGCAGCTTTACAGGGTCGGGCACTGAAGCTTTCTTT. Protein sequence: CASSFTGSGTEAFF.

The rearrangement links TRBV5-8 to TRBJ1-2, with D possibly matching TRBD1 (6 bases). Germline CDR1 reads SGHTS; CDR2 reads YDEGEE. The V end lost 5 bases, the J end lost 4 bases, and 12 bases lay between the germline ends. The CDR3 has 13 residues. CDR3 coding DNA: TGTGCCAGCAGTAGGGGACAAGGCTATGGCTACACCTTC. This encodes CASSRGQGYGYTF. The variable domain in full, with the rest retrieved from reference TRBV5-8 and TRBJ1-2, is EAGVTQSPTHLIKTRGQQATLRCSPISGHTSVYWYQQALGLGLQFLLWYDEGEERNRGNFPPRFSGRQFPNYSSELNVNALELEDSALYLCASSRGQGYGYTFGSGTRLTVV.

This chain joins TRBV29-1 and TRBJ1-1, with unresolved D. The germline V and J ends were trimmed by 5 bases and 1 base, with 14 bases remaining between them. The germline gives CDR1 SQVTM, CDR2 ANQGSEA. The CDR3 consists of 14 residues. The CDR3 loop reads CSVSRVLSNTEAFF. DNA for the CDR3: TGCAGCGTTTCGAGGGTATTATCGAACACTGAAGCTTTCTTT. The full variable domain, with the rest looked up from reference TRBV29-1 and TRBJ1-1, is SAVISQKPSRDICQRGTSLTIQCQVDSQVTMMFWYRQQPGQSLTLIATANQGSEATYESGFVIDKFPISRPNLTFSTLTVSNMSPEDSSIYLCSVSRVLSNTEAFFGQGTRLTVV.

The chain links TRBV11-3 to TRBJ2-2; D gene ambiguous. Trimming took 4 bases from V and 6 from J, leaving 3 bases between them. CDR3 length equals 11 residues. Germline CDR1 reads SGHNT; CDR2 reads YENEEA. CDR3 in amino acids: CASSSAGELFF. Here the CDR3 DNA reads TGTGCCAGCAGCTCGGCCGGGGAGCTGTTTTTT.

The chain uses TRBV7-9 and TRBJ1-1; 7 nucleotides match TRBD1. The CDR3 spans 16 residues. Trimming removed 5 bases from V and 5 bases from J; junction bases left unmatched: 14. The V gene's germline CDR1 is SEHNR and CDR2 FQNEAQ (reference sequence). The CDR3 bases are TGTGCCAGCAGCCCCGGCGGGGCAGGGGGACGAACTGAAGCTTTCTTT. Translating it yields CASSPGGAGGRTEAFF.

V gene TRBV5-8 combines with J gene TRBJ1-2, with TRBD1 as a possible D gene (6 bases). V was cut by 2 bases and J by 2 bases, with 25 bases left in between. This CDR3 is built from 19 residues. Germline lookup yields CDR1 SGHTS and CDR2 YDEGEE. CDR3 region: CASSLSYMGHRRGNYGYTF. CDR3 coding DNA: TGTGCCAGCAGCTTATCGTACATGGGACACCGACGGGGCAACTATGGCTACACCTTC.

This chain links TRBV7-6 with TRBJ2-1; 12 bases fit TRBD2. The CDR3 spans 16 residues. The J segment lost 7 bases and the V segment lost 0 bases, leaving 4 bases of the junction unmatched. CDR1 and CDR2 (germline): SGHVS, FNYEAQ. CDR3 nucleotide sequence: TGTGCCAGCAGCTTAGCGACTAGCGGGAGTAGTAATGAGCAGTTCTTC. As protein: CASSLATSGSSNEQFF.